This entry lists 23 T cell receptor beta chains sequenced from one sample in a study of CD8+ T cells in alopecia areata. Extracted from the samples, RNA was reverse transcribed into cDNA to serve as the sequencing template. TCRdb's copy holds only in-frame clones and misses some; the assay was immunoSEQ multiplex PCR. In the table there are over 200,000 clones, approximately 61% of which are singletons. The sequencing used CD4+ T cells sorted from blood, collected at week 0. These receptors were collected from a human donor with alopecia areata.

The chain joins TRBV6-5 to TRBJ2-5, with unresolved D. Trimming removed 4 bases at V and 5 bases at J, with 14 bases between. CDR1 MNHEY and CDR2 SVGAGI come from the germline V gene. The CDR3 spans 14 residues. As DNA, the CDR3 is TGTGCCAGCAGTTCAGATTCGATCGGGGAGACCCAGTACTTC. Translating gives CASSSDSIGETQYF.

This chain uses TRBV6-1 with TRBJ1-5; TRBD1 is a possible D gene (5 bases). Germline V gene sequence: CDR1 MNHNS, CDR2 SASEGT. Between the trimmed V and J ends, which lost 7 bases and 0 bases, there was a span of 13 bases. The CDR3 is made up of 15 amino acids. CDR3 residues: CASTWDGYSNQPQHF. CDR3 sequence (DNA): TGTGCCAGCACCTGGGACGGCTATAGCAATCAGCCCCAGCATTTT.

The chain has TRBV29-1 and TRBJ2-1; the match to TRBD2 covers 11 bases. Trimming removed 8 bases from V and 6 bases from J; junction bases left unmatched: 6. The CDR3 contains 13 residues. The V gene's germline CDR1 is SQVTM and CDR2 ANQGSEA. CDR3 protein: CSLSGRAINEQFF. The CDR3, as DNA: TGCAGCCTTAGCGGGAGGGCCATCAATGAGCAGTTCTTC.

The V gene is TRBV5-6, the J gene TRBJ1-2; TRBD1 agrees at 9 bases. This CDR3 is 14 amino acids long. The germline V gene has CDR1 SGHDT and CDR2 YYEEEE. Losses at the gene ends were 4 bases for V and 5 bases for J; bases not matched to a gene: 6. The CDR3 is CASSPGTGRYGYTF. The DNA for the CDR3 is TGTGCCAGCAGCCCAGGGACAGGGCGGTATGGCTACACCTTC.

In this sample, this clone turned up a few times. This sequence joins TRBV29-1 and TRBJ2-7; perhaps TRBD2 as D (6 bases). Looked up from germline, CDR1 is SQVTM and CDR2 is ANQGSEA. Trimming took 7 bases from V and 2 from J, leaving 12 bases between them. The CDR3 has 12 amino acids. CDR3 loop: CSGGDGTYEQYF. DNA for the CDR3: TGCAGCGGGGGGGACGGAACCTACGAGCAGTACTTC.

This clone showed up just a few times. V is TRBV30 and J is TRBJ2-2; the match to TRBD1 covers 7 bases. CDR1 is GTSNPN, CDR2 SVGIG, per germline (reference sequence). The CDR3 length is 13 residues. With 3 bases clipped from V and 5 bases from J, the junction kept 3 bases outside the gene matches. CDR3 loop: CAWRRQGTGELFF. DNA of the CDR3: TGTGCCTGGAGGAGACAGGGAACCGGGGAGCTGTTTTTT.

This clone was counted only a few times. The chain recombines TRBV29-1 with TRBJ2-3; 7 bases agree with TRBD2. CDR1 is SQVTM, CDR2 ANQGSEA, per germline. V lost 8 bases to trimming and J lost 8 bases; unmatched junction nucleotides: 13. This CDR3 has 13 amino acids. CDR3 nucleotides: TGCAGCCTTCACGTTCGCGGGACTACTACGCAGTATTTT. Translation: CSLHVRGTTTQYF.

The CDR3 bases are TGCGCCAGCAGCTTGTTCGTGCAGGTCTCGGAACGTGGCTACACCTTC. It yields the protein CASSLFVQVSERGYTF. The chain carries TRBV5-1 and TRBJ1-2; no firm D call. Trimming took off 1 base at V and 7 bases at J, with 20 bases between the two ends. Germline V gene data show CDR1 as SGHRS and CDR2 as YFSETQ. The CDR3 length is 16 residues. Based on the CDR3 plus reference TRBV5-1 and TRBJ1-2, the full variable domain is KAGVTQTPRYLIKTRGQQVTLSCSPISGHRSVSWYQQTPGQGLQFLFEYFSETQRNKGNFPGRFSGRQFSNSRSEMNVSTLELGDSALYLCASSLFVQVSERGYTFGSGTRLTVV.

This chain links TRBV29-1 with TRBJ1-1; D gene uncertain. Per germline, CDR1 SQVTM and CDR2 ANQGSEA. V was trimmed by 4 bases and J by 1 base, leaving 7 bases between them. This CDR3 is built from 12 residues. CDR3 sequence: CSVGRPNTEAFF. The CDR3 DNA follows: TGCAGCGTTGGGAGACCGAACACTGAAGCTTTCTTT.

This clone was seen a handful of times. V is TRBV29-1 and J is TRBJ2-3; D is perhaps TRBD1 or TRBD2 (6 bases each). Germline CDR1 SQVTM, CDR2 ANQGSEA. The V end was cut by 6 bases, the J end by 14 bases, with 18 bases between. The CDR3 length is 11 residues. The CDR3 sequence: CSVGGSEGWYF. The CDR3 nucleotides read TGCAGCGTGGGGGGCTCCGAGGGATGGTATTTT.

The chain joins TRBV30 to TRBJ1-4; possibly TRBD1 for D (5 bases). V was clipped by 8 bases and J by 7 bases, with 14 bases between them. Germline-derived CDR1 and CDR2 are GTSNPN and SVGIG (reference sequence). The CDR3 is 12 residues long. Here the CDR3 reads CAGNRGGEKLFF. In DNA, the CDR3 is TGTGCCGGAAACCGGGGCGGTGAAAAACTGTTTTTT.

The CDR3 here is CSGGGLNNEQFF. In nucleotides, the CDR3 is TGCAGCGGCGGGGGACTCAACAATGAGCAGTTCTTC. This chain uses TRBV29-1 with TRBJ2-1, with TRBD2 identical over 7 bases. Germline-derived CDR1 and CDR2 are SQVTM and ANQGSEA. With V trimmed by 7 bases and J by 5 bases, 5 bases remained unmatched. The CDR3 is 12 amino acids.

The chain links TRBV30 to TRBJ1-5; possible D gene TRBD1, 5 bases. The CDR3 spans 15 residues. The germline V gene encodes CDR1 GTSNPN and CDR2 SVGIG (reference sequence). V shed 0 bases and J shed 0 bases, with 9 bases lying between them. The CDR3 DNA follows: TGTGCCTGGAGTGTAGGGGTTAATAGCAATCAGCCCCAGCATTTT. Amino acid sequence: CAWSVGVNSNQPQHF. The full variable domain, its missing parts supplied by reference TRBV30 and TRBJ1-5, is SQTIHQWPATLVQPVGSPLSLECTVEGTSNPNLYWYRQAAGRGLQLLFYSVGIGQISSEVPQNLSASRPQDRQFILSSKKLLLSDSGFYLCAWSVGVNSNQPQHFGDGTRLSIL.

This clone was counted a few times. V usage is TRBV7-3 and J usage is TRBJ2-6; possibly TRBD1 for D (6 bases). CDR3 length: 14 residues. V was trimmed by 5 bases and J by 10 bases, leaving 15 bases between them. Germline V CDR1 and CDR2: SGHTA, FQGTGA. The CDR3 sequence is CASSLLQGANVLTF. The CDR3 nucleotides are TGTGCCAGCAGCCTTTTACAGGGTGCGAACGTCCTGACTTTC.

The sample holds one count of this clone. V usage is TRBV7-7 and J usage is TRBJ2-7, with TRBD1 matching over 7 bases. Germline V gene data show CDR1 as SSHAT and CDR2 as FNYEAQ (reference sequence). Trimming took 5 bases from V and 2 from J; bases not matched to a gene: 6. CDR3 length: 14 amino acids. CDR3 loop: CASSTGQPPYEQYF. Here the CDR3 DNA reads TGTGCCAGCAGCACGGGACAGCCACCCTACGAGCAGTACTTC.

The V and J genes are TRBV6-6 and TRBJ2-7; D ambiguous. The ends were cut back, 4 bases at V and 1 base at J, with 8 bases in the middle. CDR3 size: 13 residues. The germline V gene has CDR1 MNHNY and CDR2 SVGAGI (reference sequence). The CDR3 DNA reads as TGTGCCAGCAGTTCCGTAGAGTCCTACGAGCAGTACTTC. Its translation: CASSSVESYEQYF.

This clone has more than one count but fewer than ten. J is TRBJ1-1 and V is TRBV2; 7 nucleotides agree with TRBD1. Trimming at V came to 7 bases and at J to 4 bases, leaving 9 bases not matched to a gene. The CDR3 totals 14 residues. Looked up from germline, CDR1 is SNHLY and CDR2 is FYNNEI. For the CDR3, the DNA is TGTGCCAGCACCCAACAGGGGACGGGCACTGAAGCTTTCTTT. Translating it yields CASTQQGTGTEAFF.

The J gene is TRBJ2-1, the V gene TRBV5-1; 10 bases fit TRBD2. This CDR3 spans 13 amino acids. Germline assignment: CDR1 SGHRS and CDR2 YFSETQ. V lost 4 bases, J lost 10 bases, and 5 bases stayed unmatched. The CDR3 coding sequence is TGCGCCAGCAGCCCTAGCGGGAGCAGGGAGCAGTTCTTC. It encodes CASSPSGSREQFF. Supplemented by reference TRBV5-1 and TRBJ2-1, the full variable domain reads KAGVTQTPRYLIKTRGQQVTLSCSPISGHRSVSWYQQTPGQGLQFLFEYFSETQRNKGNFPGRFSGRQFSNSRSEMNVSTLELGDSALYLCASSPSGSREQFFGPGTRLTVL.

This clone has a single count. The chain carries TRBV5-1 and TRBJ2-1, with D maybe TRBD2 (5 bases). The CDR3 contains 13 residues. The germline V gene encodes CDR1 SGHRS and CDR2 YFSETQ. V was shortened by 4 bases and J by 2 bases, with 7 bases between the two germline ends. The CDR3 loop reads CASSAGTYNEQFF. CDR3 DNA sequence: TGCGCCAGCAGCGCCGGGACCTACAATGAGCAGTTCTTC.

The chain recombines TRBV29-1 with TRBJ2-7; tentative D call: TRBD2 (6 bases). The V end was cut by 6 bases, the J end by 0 bases, with 12 bases between. The CDR3 length is 13 residues. Germline V gives CDR1 SQVTM, CDR2 ANQGSEA. CDR3 in DNA: TGCAGCGTCCGCGGGGCCCTCTCCTACGAGCAGTACTTC. Encoded protein: CSVRGALSYEQYF.

The gene calls are TRBV2 and TRBJ1-2; D might be TRBD1 (5 bases). The V end was cut by 6 bases, the J end by 6 bases, with 11 bases between. CDR1 SNHLY and CDR2 FYNNEI come from the germline V gene. The CDR3 sequence is 12 residues long. The CDR3 region is CASRQGGDGYTF. The CDR3 DNA follows: TGTGCCAGCAGGCAGGGTGGCGATGGCTACACCTTC.

V is TRBV30 and J is TRBJ1-1; no reliable D call. The CDR3 totals 12 residues. Germline values: CDR1 GTSNPN, CDR2 SVGIG (reference sequence). V lost 2 bases to trimming and J lost 1 base, with 5 bases between them. The CDR3: CAWSLKNTEAFF. CDR3 nucleotide sequence: TGTGCCTGGAGTTTGAAGAACACTGAAGCTTTCTTT.

This clone was seen a single time. The J gene is TRBJ1-1, the V gene TRBV29-1; TRBD1 is a possible D gene (6 bases). CDR1 SQVTM and CDR2 ANQGSEA come from the germline V gene. The CDR3 contains 12 residues. V lost 6 bases and J lost 4, with 12 bases in between. CDR3 in DNA: TGCAGCGTATTGACAGGCTCCACTGAAGCTTTCTTT. Protein: CSVLTGSTEAFF.